This T cell receptor beta chain was retrieved from a study of regulatory T cells in long-lasting Graves disease. Time point noted: newly diagnosed GD, antithyroid drugs for less than 3 months. Isolated PBMC RNA provided the starting material for the TCR library. Germline V gives CDR1 MNHNS, CDR2 SASEGT. The CDR3 is 19 residues long. J was trimmed by 1 base and V by 5 bases; bases with no gene match: 10. HTBI primers from iRepertoire and Arm-PCR of CDR3 regions yielded the TCR beta libraries. TCRdb re-called the multiplex PCR reads through MiXCR, storing one row per CDR3 protein. This table has about 200,000 distinct CDR3 sequences, roughly a fifth appearing once. These records were also assigned to another study, of T cells in Graves' hyperthyroidism and ophthalmopathy.

The V gene is TRBV6-1, the J gene TRBJ2-3; the match to TRBD2 covers 15 bases. The sample consisted of peripheral blood mononuclear cells (PBMCs), taken at new diagnosis, from a patient treated with antithyroid drugs. The sequence came from a young woman with Graves disease. This CDR3 reads CASSLWTSGGAYGTDTQYF. The CDR3 nucleotides read TGTGCCAGCAGTCTATGGACTAGCGGGGGGGCTTATGGCACAGATACGCAGTATTTT.